The source of this TCR beta chain is a study of ipilimumab plus nivolumab after autologous stem cell transplantation. The wider study: Patients received a median of about five ipilimumab and roughly 8 nivolumab doses. The myeloma cohort included high-risk transplant-naive patients and patients relapsing within 3 years of a first autologous transplant.

The protocol was immunoSEQ multiplex PCR, while the TCRdb copy is restricted to in-frame clones and leaves out a portion. The data hold tens of thousands of clones, with 80% to 95% observed a single time. Ipilimumab, 1 mg/kg, started 14 to 28 days after autologous transplant. Dosing: nivolumab 3 mg/kg IV, weeks 1, 4, 7, 10, then every two weeks to week 26. The CDR3 is 19 amino acids. Per germline, CDR1 MGHRA and CDR2 YSYEKL. J was trimmed by 0 bases and V by 1 base; bases with no gene match: 8. The source material was PBMCs, sampled in a trial of ipilimumab plus nivolumab as post-transplant consolidation. The receptor was derived from a male donor with multiple myeloma. The chain uses TRBV4-1 and TRBJ2-3; TRBD2 matches at 12 bases. The chain's CDR3 is CASSQGTPGTSGSTDTQYF. The CDR3 DNA reads TGCGCCAGCAGCCAAGGTACTCCAGGGACTAGCGGGAGCACAGATACGCAGTATTTT.